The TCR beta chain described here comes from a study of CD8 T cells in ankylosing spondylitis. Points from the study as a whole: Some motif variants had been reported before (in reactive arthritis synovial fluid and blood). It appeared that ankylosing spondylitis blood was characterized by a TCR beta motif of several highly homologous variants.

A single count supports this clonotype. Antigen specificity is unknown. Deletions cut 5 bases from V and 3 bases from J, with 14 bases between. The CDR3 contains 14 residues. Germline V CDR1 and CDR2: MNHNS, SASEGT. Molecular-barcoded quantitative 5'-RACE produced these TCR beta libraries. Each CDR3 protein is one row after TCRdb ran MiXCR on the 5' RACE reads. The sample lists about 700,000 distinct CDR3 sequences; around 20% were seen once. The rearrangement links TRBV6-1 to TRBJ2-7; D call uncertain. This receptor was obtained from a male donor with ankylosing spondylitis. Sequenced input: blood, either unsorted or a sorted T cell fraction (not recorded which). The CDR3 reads CASSLSTVDYEQYF. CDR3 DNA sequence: TGTGCCAGCAGTCTCTCAACAGTAGACTACGAGCAGTACTTC.